Presented here are 21 T cell receptor beta chains from one specimen sequenced in a study of neurological immune-mediated disorders. TCRdb reprocessed the 5' RACE reads via MiXCR and lists one record per CDR3 protein. The sample holds some 54,000 distinct CDR3 sequences, about 11% seen once. Indicated time point: longitudinal time-point 1 (baseline). The sequenced material came from PBMCs. The source is a male donor with HTLV-1-associated myelopathy (HAM/TSP).

This clonotype was seen many times. The chain links TRBV6-5 to TRBJ2-7; TRBD2 is a possible D gene (6 bases). This CDR3 is 16 amino acids long. The V end lost 2 bases, the J end lost 0 bases, and 14 bases lay between the germline ends. Germline V CDR1 and CDR2: MNHEY, SVGAGI. The CDR3 is CASSYGGAGSSYEQYF. The CDR3 DNA reads as TGTGCCAGCAGTTACGGCGGGGCTGGGAGCTCCTACGAGCAGTACTTC.

The table lists this clonotype with many counts. The chain is built from TRBV20-1 and TRBJ1-1, with unresolved D. With 5 bases removed from V and 0 bases from J, the gap between germline ends came to 7 bases. The germline CDR1 and CDR2 sequences are DFQATT and SNEGSKA (reference sequence). The CDR3 runs 12 residues. The chain's CDR3 is CSAFTMNTEAFF. CDR3 bases: TGCAGTGCTTTTACAATGAACACTGAAGCTTTCTTT.

This clonotype was detected ten times or more. The chain links TRBV7-2 to TRBJ2-5; D unresolved. V lost 4 bases to trimming and J lost 8 bases, with 14 bases between them. This CDR3 comprises 13 residues. Germline CDR1 and CDR2: SGHTA and FQGNSA. The CDR3 coding sequence is TGTGCCAGCAGCTCTCAGACCTTAGAAACCCAGTACTTC. It specifies CASSSQTLETQYF.

The chain couples TRBV4-2 to TRBJ1-1, with D uncertain. This CDR3 comprises 15 residues. Trimming took off 1 base at V and 2 bases at J, with 11 bases between the two ends. The germline CDR1 and CDR2 sequences are LGHNA and YNFKEQ. Written as DNA, the CDR3 is TGTGCCAGCAGCCAAGGTGAGGGTAGAAACACTGAAGCTTTCTTT. Amino acids: CASSQGEGRNTEAFF.

V usage is TRBV11-3 and J usage is TRBJ2-7; D may be TRBD1 or TRBD2 (6 bases each). V lost 3 bases, J lost 3 bases, and 12 bases lay in between. The CDR3 length is 14 residues. CDR1 and CDR2 from the germline V gene are SGHNT and YENEEA. CDR3: CASSFQQGGYEQYF. CDR3 nucleotides: TGTGCCAGCAGCTTCCAACAGGGAGGCTACGAGCAGTACTTC.

About this clonotype: Relative to the germline gene, one junction end is altered; a read error may explain this. The chain employs TRBV2 and TRBJ2-7; D unresolved. There are 13 residues in the CDR3. In germline, CDR1 is SNHLY, CDR2 FYNNEI. The chain's CDR3 is CASSGDSSNEQYF. The CDR3 bases are TGTGCCAGCAGTGGGGATAGCTCCAACGAGCAGTACTTC.

In this sample, this clonotype turned up many times. This sequence joins TRBV7-2 and TRBJ1-3; a possible D gene is TRBD1 (5 bases). The CDR3 has 15 residues. Trimming removed 3 bases from V and 4 bases from J, with 13 bases in between. Germline lookup yields CDR1 SGHTA and CDR2 FQGNSA. The CDR3 sequence: CASSFPGQVGNTIYF. The CDR3 DNA follows: TGTGCCAGCAGCTTTCCAGGGCAGGTCGGAAACACCATATATTTT. Variable domain in full (rest from reference TRBV7-2 and TRBJ1-3): GAGVSQSPSNKVTEKGKDVELRCDPISGHTALYWYRQSLGQGLEFLIYFQGNSAPDKSGLPSDRFSAERTGGSVSTLTIQRTQQEDSAVYLCASSFPGQVGNTIYFGEGSWLTVV.

This clonotype was counted at least ten times. The chain links TRBV20-1 to TRBJ2-1, with D hard to call. There are 10 residues in the CDR3. Trimming removed 3 bases from V and 8 bases from J, with 5 bases in between. Germline V CDR1 and CDR2: DFQATT, SNEGSKA (reference sequence). CDR3 protein: CSASMHEQFF. The CDR3 bases are TGCAGTGCTAGTATGCATGAGCAGTTCTTC.

This clonotype was observed a few times. The CDR3 region is CASSYLASWGLAGQETQYF. Here the CDR3 DNA reads TGTGCCAGCAGTTACCTTGCTAGCTGGGGACTAGCGGGTCAAGAGACCCAGTACTTC. The chain links TRBV6-2 or TRBV6-3 to TRBJ2-5; 12 bases map to TRBD2. Germline trimming cut 2 bases from V and 2 bases from J; bases unmatched to any gene: 12. CDR3 length: 19 residues. Germline CDR1 is MNHEY and CDR2 is SVGEGT.

The chain carries TRBV20-1 and TRBJ2-5, with D tentatively TRBD1 or TRBD2 (8 bases each). V gave up 4 bases and J gave up 1 base, with 22 bases separating them. CDR1 is DFQATT and CDR2 is SNEGSKA in the germline V gene (reference sequence). The CDR3 spans 17 residues. CDR3 in amino acids: CSANPRGRGASQETQYF. In DNA, the CDR3 is TGCAGTGCTAACCCCAGGGGGCGGGGGGCTTCCCAAGAGACCCAGTACTTC.

This chain connects TRBV12-3 or TRBV12-4 to TRBJ1-5; a possible D gene is TRBD1 (5 bases). The CDR3 totals 16 residues. Trimming shortened V by 10 bases and J by 5 bases, and 24 bases separated the two germline ends. This chain's CDR3 is CANSRPHGLGDQPQHF. The CDR3 nucleotides read TGTGCCAACAGCCGTCCTCATGGGCTGGGGGATCAGCCCCAGCATTTT.

This clonotype was detected many times. This chain links TRBV25-1 with TRBJ1-2; D possibly corresponds to TRBD1 (5 bases). Trimming took 2 bases from V and 5 from J, leaving 9 bases between them. CDR1 is MGHDK, CDR2 SYGVNS, per germline. There are 13 residues in the CDR3. CDR3 coding DNA: TGTGCCAGCAGTGAAGCAGGGAGTTATGGCTACACCTTC. Its protein product is CASSEAGSYGYTF.

Ten or more counts support this clonotype. This chain joins TRBV29-1 and TRBJ1-2; the match to TRBD1 covers 9 bases. With V trimmed by 5 bases and J by 4 bases, 2 bases remained unmatched. CDR3 size: 12 residues. Germline loops: CDR1 SQVTM, CDR2 ANQGSEA. CDR3 nucleotides: TGCAGCGTTCCGGGACAGGGCTATGGCTACACCTTC. Its protein is CSVPGQGYGYTF.

This clonotype appeared a few times. This sequence joins TRBV4-3 and TRBJ1-6; 8 bases agree with TRBD1. Germline CDR1 reads LGHNA; CDR2 reads YSLEER. V dropped 1 base and J dropped 7; count of bases not matched to a gene: 9. The length of the CDR3 is 17 residues. The CDR3 nucleotides read TGCGCCAGCAGCCAAGTTATGCCACAGGGGGTCAATTCACCCCTCCACTTT. Translated: CASSQVMPQGVNSPLHF.

This clonotype occurred many times. The chain joins TRBV19 to TRBJ2-2; tentatively, D is TRBD1 (6 bases). Germline V gives CDR1 LNHDA, CDR2 SQIVND (reference sequence). This CDR3 is built from 15 residues. V was shortened by 7 bases and J by 1 base, with 13 bases between the two germline ends. Written as DNA, the CDR3 is TGTGCCAGTACCTCCTGGGGACAGAACACCGGGGAGCTGTTTTTT. Protein: CASTSWGQNTGELFF.

In this sample, this clonotype turned up many times. V is TRBV5-1 and J is TRBJ1-6, with a tentative D call TRBD1 (5 bases). Trimming stripped 2 bases from V and 5 bases from J, with 8 bases between. The CDR3 consists of 14 residues. CDR1 is SGHRS, CDR2 YFSETQ, per germline. The CDR3 DNA is TGCGCCAGCAGCTTCGGGGCAGATAATTCACCCCTCCACTTT. This translates into CASSFGADNSPLHF.

This clonotype was picked up many times. The chain employs TRBV20-1 and TRBJ1-6; possible D gene TRBD1, 6 bases. The CDR3 has 18 residues. Between the trimmed V and J ends, which lost 2 bases and 8 bases, there was a span of 25 bases. Germline assignment: CDR1 DFQATT and CDR2 SNEGSKA (reference sequence). CDR3 nucleotide sequence: TGCAGTGCTAGATCAACCCTCAGGTCAGGGGAACGACATTCACCCCTCCACTTT. Translation gives CSARSTLRSGERHSPLHF.

This clonotype was observed many times. The J gene is TRBJ2-7, the V gene TRBV7-3; 8 bases align to TRBD1. Germline CDR1 and CDR2: SGHTA and FQGTGA. The junction had 6 bases not matched to a gene; V was cut back by 5 bases and J by 3 bases. This CDR3 is built from 14 residues. DNA of the CDR3: TGTGCCAGCAGCCCTGGACAGGGACACTACGAGCAGTACTTC. Protein sequence: CASSPGQGHYEQYF.

As concerns this clonotype: A much larger clone differs from this one at a single base, so this may be a read error. This chain links TRBV9 with TRBJ2-2; D possibly corresponds to TRBD2 (8 bases). CDR1 SGDLS and CDR2 YYNGEE come from the germline V gene. The CDR3 loop spans 17 amino acids. This chain's CDR3 is CASSPPRGGGGTGDLFF. In DNA, the CDR3 is TGTGCCAGCAGCCCGCCTCGGGGGGGAGGGGGCACCGGGGATCTGTTTTTT.

This clonotype was seen at least ten times. The J gene is TRBJ2-5, the V gene TRBV20-1, with TRBD2 matching over 11 bases. Germline-derived CDR1 and CDR2 are DFQATT and SNEGSKA (reference sequence). V was clipped by 3 bases and J by 1 base; unmatched bases: 4. This CDR3 is built from 15 residues. CDR3 sequence: CSASVAGGSQETQYF. The CDR3 nucleotides read TGCAGTGCTAGTGTAGCGGGGGGGTCCCAAGAGACCCAGTACTTC.

Many counts were recorded for this clonotype. The rearrangement uses TRBV20-1 and TRBJ2-7; 9 bases are shared with TRBD1. J gave up 5 bases and V 3 bases, and 11 bases lay outside the gene matches. CDR1 and CDR2 (germline): DFQATT, SNEGSKA (reference sequence). The CDR3 length is 15 residues. CDR3 bases: TGCAGTGCTAGTCAACCGGGACAGGGAAGCGACGAGCAGTACTTC. This sequence encodes CSASQPGQGSDEQYF.